This T cell receptor (beta chain) was obtained from a study of blood T cell repertoires in COVID-19. Study details: Acute and convalescent COVID-19 specimens originated in the United States, Italy and Spain. T cells, B-cell-depleted T cells, or PBMCs supplied cDNA or gDNA.

In the source study's methods: Using reference gene primer amplification, nucleated cell counts were estimated. The method was immunoSEQ multiplex PCR; TCRdb's version includes in-frame clones alone and lacks a portion of them. That table supplies the V and J calls and clone size; D and trimming were determined from the DNA. The sample records around 170,000 clones, 80% to 90% being singletons. The source of this sequence is a woman in her seventies with acute or convalescent COVID-19. Sequencing was done on a sample of peripheral blood.

The CDR3 coding sequence is TGTGCCAGCAGCGTTCGGGACAGGGATTCACCCCTCCACTTT. It specifies CASSVRDRDSPLHF. The gene calls are TRBV7-8 and TRBJ1-6, with 9 bases lining up with TRBD1. The CDR3 loop spans 14 amino acids. V trimming: 5 bases; J trimming: 8 bases; junction bases outside the gene matches: 4. Germline CDR1 and CDR2: SGHVS and FQNEAQ.